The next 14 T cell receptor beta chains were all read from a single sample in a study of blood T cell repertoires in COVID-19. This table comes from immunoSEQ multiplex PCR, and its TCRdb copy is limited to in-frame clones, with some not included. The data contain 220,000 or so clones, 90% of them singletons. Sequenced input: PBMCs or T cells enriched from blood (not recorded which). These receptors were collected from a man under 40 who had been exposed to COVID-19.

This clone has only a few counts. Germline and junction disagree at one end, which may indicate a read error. The CDR3 DNA is TGTGCCACCAGTAGAGGAACTTATTATAACGAGCAGTACTTC. Its translation is CATSRGTYYNEQYF. This rearrangement joins TRBV15 to TRBJ2-7; no definite D call. Germline CDR1 reads LNHNV; CDR2 reads YYDKDF (reference sequence). This CDR3 region has 14 residues.

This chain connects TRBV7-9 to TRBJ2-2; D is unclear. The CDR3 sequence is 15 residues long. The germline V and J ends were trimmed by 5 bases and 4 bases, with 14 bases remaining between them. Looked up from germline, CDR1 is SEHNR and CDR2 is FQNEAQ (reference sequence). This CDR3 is CASSPPGDPTGELFF. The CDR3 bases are TGTGCCAGCAGCCCGCCCGGAGACCCCACCGGGGAGCTGTTTTTT.

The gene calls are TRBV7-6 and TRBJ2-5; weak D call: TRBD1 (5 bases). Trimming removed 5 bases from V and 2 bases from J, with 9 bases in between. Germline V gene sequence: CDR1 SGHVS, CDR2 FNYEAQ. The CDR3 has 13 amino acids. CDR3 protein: CASSVTGQETQYF. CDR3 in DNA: TGTGCCAGCAGCGTAACAGGTCAAGAGACCCAGTACTTC. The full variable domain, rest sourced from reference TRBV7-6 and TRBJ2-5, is GAGVSQSPRYKVTKRGQDVALRCDPISGHVSLYWYRQALGQGPEFLTYFNYEAQQDKSGLPNDRFSAERPEGSISTLTIQRTEQRDSAMYRCASSVTGQETQYFGPGTRLLVL.

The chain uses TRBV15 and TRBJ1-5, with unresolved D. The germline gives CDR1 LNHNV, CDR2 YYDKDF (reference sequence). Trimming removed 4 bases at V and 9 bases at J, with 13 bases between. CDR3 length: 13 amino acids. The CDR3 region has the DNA TGTGCCACCAGCACCAATCCGGGAGGGCCCCAGCATTTT. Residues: CATSTNPGGPQHF.

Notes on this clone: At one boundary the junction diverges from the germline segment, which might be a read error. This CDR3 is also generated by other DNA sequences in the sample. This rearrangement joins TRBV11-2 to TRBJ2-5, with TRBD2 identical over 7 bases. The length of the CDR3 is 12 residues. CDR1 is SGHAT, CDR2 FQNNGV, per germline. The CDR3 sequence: CASRLAGETQYF. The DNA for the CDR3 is TGTGCCAGCAGGTTAGCGGGAGAGACCCAGTACTTC. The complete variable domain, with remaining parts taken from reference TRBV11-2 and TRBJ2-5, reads EAGVAQSPRYKIIEKRQSVAFWCNPISGHATLYWYQQILGQGPKLLIQFQNNGVVDDSQLPKDRFSAERLKGVDSTLKIQPAKLEDSAVYLCASRLAGETQYFGPGTRLLVL.

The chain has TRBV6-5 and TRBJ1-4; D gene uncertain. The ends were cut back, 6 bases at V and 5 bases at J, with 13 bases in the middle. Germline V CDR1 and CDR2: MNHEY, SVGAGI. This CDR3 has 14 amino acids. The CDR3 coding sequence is TGTGCCAGCAGGAGGCAGACCGACAATGAAAAACTGTTTTTT. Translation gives CASRRQTDNEKLFF.

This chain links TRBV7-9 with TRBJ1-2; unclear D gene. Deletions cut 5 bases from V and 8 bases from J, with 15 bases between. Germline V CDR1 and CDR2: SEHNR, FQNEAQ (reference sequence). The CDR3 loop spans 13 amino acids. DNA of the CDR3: TGTGCCAGCAGCATCCAGGCGGGCTACGGCTACACCTTC. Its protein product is CASSIQAGYGYTF. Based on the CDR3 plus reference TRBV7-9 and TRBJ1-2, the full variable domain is DTGVSQNPRHKITKRGQNVTFRCDPISEHNRLYWYRQTLGQGPEFLTYFQNEAQLEKSRLLSDRFSAERPKGSFSTLEIQRTEQGDSAMYLCASSIQAGYGYTFGSGTRLTVV.

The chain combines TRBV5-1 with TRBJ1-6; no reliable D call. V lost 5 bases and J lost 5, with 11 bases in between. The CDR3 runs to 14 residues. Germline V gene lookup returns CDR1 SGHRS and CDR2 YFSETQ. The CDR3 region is CASRSVRDNSPLHF. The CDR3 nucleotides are TGCGCCAGCAGGAGTGTGCGAGATAATTCACCCCTCCACTTT.

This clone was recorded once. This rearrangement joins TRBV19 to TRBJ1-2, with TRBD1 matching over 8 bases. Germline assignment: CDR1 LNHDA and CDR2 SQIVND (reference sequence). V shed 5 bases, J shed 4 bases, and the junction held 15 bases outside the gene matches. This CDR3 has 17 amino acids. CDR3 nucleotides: TGTGCCAGTAGTCAAGGGACAGGTGTGGGTGGTCGCTATGGCTACACCTTC. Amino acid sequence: CASSQGTGVGGRYGYTF.

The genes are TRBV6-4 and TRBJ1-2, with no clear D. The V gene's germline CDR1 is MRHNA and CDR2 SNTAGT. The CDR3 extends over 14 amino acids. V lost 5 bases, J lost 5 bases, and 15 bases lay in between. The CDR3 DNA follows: TGTGCCAGCAGTTTCCTTCGAGGGCAATATGGCTACACCTTC. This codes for CASSFLRGQYGYTF.

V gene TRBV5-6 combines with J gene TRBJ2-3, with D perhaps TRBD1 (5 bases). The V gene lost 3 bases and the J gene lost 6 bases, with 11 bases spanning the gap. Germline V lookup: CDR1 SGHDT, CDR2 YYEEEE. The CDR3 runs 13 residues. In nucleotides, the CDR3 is TGTGCCAGCAGCTACTCAGGGTGGGATACGCAGTATTTT. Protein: CASSYSGWDTQYF.

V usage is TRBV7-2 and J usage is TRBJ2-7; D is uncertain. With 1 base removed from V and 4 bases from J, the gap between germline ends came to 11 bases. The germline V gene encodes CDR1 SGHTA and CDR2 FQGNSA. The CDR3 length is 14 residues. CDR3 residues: CASSLGASLYEQYF. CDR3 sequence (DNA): TGTGCCAGCAGCTTAGGGGCCTCCTTATACGAGCAGTACTTC.

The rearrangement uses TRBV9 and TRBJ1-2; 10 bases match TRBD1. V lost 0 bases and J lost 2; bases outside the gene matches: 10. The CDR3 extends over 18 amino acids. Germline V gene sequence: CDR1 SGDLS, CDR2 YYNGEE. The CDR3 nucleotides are TGTGCCAGCAGCGTAGGGGAGACAGGGGGCGCATTAAACTATGGCTACACCTTC. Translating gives CASSVGETGGALNYGYTF.

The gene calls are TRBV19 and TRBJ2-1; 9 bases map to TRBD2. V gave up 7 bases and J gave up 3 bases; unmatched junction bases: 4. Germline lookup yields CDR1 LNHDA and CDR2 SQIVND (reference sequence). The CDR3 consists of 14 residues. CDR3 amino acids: CASTGGGDYNEQFF. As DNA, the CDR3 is TGTGCCAGTACGGGCGGGGGGGACTACAATGAGCAGTTCTTC.